This T cell receptor (beta chain) was sequenced for a study of T cells after yellow fever vaccination. MiXCR, applied by TCRdb to the 5' RACE reads, yields one record per CDR3 protein. In the table there are about 350,000 distinct CDR3 sequences, roughly 8.3% of which are singletons. This clonotype was counted a few times. Germline trimming cut 2 bases from V and 5 bases from J; bases unmatched to any gene: 8. The CDR3 length is 17 residues. Germline V lookup: CDR1 SGHTA, CDR2 FQGTGA. This chain connects TRBV7-3 to TRBJ2-3; 12 bases fit TRBD2. The sample here was PBMCs, taken approximately 40 days after the first yellow fever vaccination. This clonotype originated in a man between 18 and 29 years old who received the YFV17D yellow fever vaccine. The CDR3 loop is CASSLGLAGGLGDTQYF. The DNA for the CDR3 is TGTGCCAGCAGCTTAGGCCTAGCGGGGGGGCTAGGAGATACGCAGTATTTT.